The rows below give T cell receptor beta chains drawn from one sample of a study of cytomegalovirus exposure and HLA in healthy donors. Sequencing was performed with immunoSEQ multiplex PCR; in TCRdb, only in-frame clones are kept and a portion is missing. The repertoire has about 110,000 clones, 88% of them found once; the top ten carry more than 2%. The specimen was PBMCs. The receptors come from a woman between 18 and 30 years old in good health and CMV-seronegative. CDR3s include the opening cysteine and the closing phenylalanine or tryptophan. Clone size appears in some rows only: once, few, many, or a class for an expanded clone.

v_gene: TRBV27
abundance: NA
j_gene: TRBJ1-5
CDR3aa: CASSSGVNSNQPQHF

v_gene: TRBV28
abundance: NA
j_gene: TRBJ2-1
CDR3aa: CASSSSGGTNEQFF

v_gene: TRBV19
abundance: NA
j_gene: TRBJ2-3
CDR3aa: CASTPRGAGTDTQYF

v_gene: TRBV6-5
abundance: NA
j_gene: TRBJ1-6
CDR3aa: CASSYGTSSYNSPLHF

v_gene: TRBV12-5
abundance: NA
j_gene: TRBJ1-1
CDR3aa: CASGLLEGTEAFF

v_gene: TRBV25-1
abundance: NA
j_gene: TRBJ2-3
CDR3aa: CASSRAGRYTDTQYF

v_gene: TRBV6-6
abundance: NA
j_gene: TRBJ2-1
CDR3aa: CASRGGIGNEQFF

v_gene: TRBV4-1
abundance: NA
j_gene: TRBJ2-2
CDR3aa: CASSQPGQGNSLHRELFF

v_gene: TRBV7-6
abundance: NA
j_gene: TRBJ1-2
CDR3aa: CASSLTGRESDYGYTF

v_gene: TRBV7-2
abundance: NA
j_gene: TRBJ1-5
CDR3aa: CASSHAPSKLSNQPQHF

v_gene: TRBV29-1
abundance: NA
j_gene: TRBJ2-5
CDR3aa: CSVERGTPPERQETQYF

v_gene: TRBV13
abundance: NA
j_gene: TRBJ2-7
CDR3aa: CASSPETGFTSSYEQYF

v_gene: TRBV7-9
abundance: NA
j_gene: TRBJ2-5
CDR3aa: CASSLRRETQYF

v_gene: TRBV6-5
abundance: NA
j_gene: TRBJ2-7
CDR3aa: CASAPLRGAGYEQYF

v_gene: TRBV11-2
abundance: few
j_gene: TRBJ2-7
CDR3aa: CASSLGAGENEQYF

v_gene: TRBV4-3
abundance: NA
j_gene: TRBJ2-2
CDR3aa: CASSQGQGLTGELFF

v_gene: TRBV11-2
abundance: NA
j_gene: TRBJ2-7
CDR3aa: CASSFYRSRGYEQYF

v_gene: TRBV30
abundance: few
j_gene: TRBJ1-5
CDR3aa: CAWSSGSNQPQHF

v_gene: TRBV28
abundance: NA
j_gene: TRBJ1-2
CDR3aa: CASSLSGQFLPYTF

v_gene: TRBV4-2
abundance: NA
j_gene: TRBJ2-7
CDR3aa: CASSPLSGRPPYEQYF

v_gene: TRBV4-1
abundance: NA
j_gene: TRBJ1-5
CDR3aa: CASSEPFAQPQHF

v_gene: TRBV10-3
abundance: NA
j_gene: TRBJ2-3
CDR3aa: CAISRGTWRFGPDTQYF

v_gene: TRBV28
abundance: NA
j_gene: TRBJ2-5
CDR3aa: CASSFRDWETQYF

v_gene: TRBV25-1
abundance: once
j_gene: TRBJ2-7
CDR3aa: CASSESGTGKNEQYF

v_gene: TRBV20-1
abundance: NA
j_gene: TRBJ2-3
CDR3aa: CSAHETDTQYF

v_gene: TRBV6-5
abundance: NA
j_gene: TRBJ1-5
CDR3aa: CASSTTGTQPQHF

v_gene: TRBV7-9
abundance: few
j_gene: TRBJ1-6
CDR3aa: CASSLARQGSPLMGSPLHF

v_gene: TRBV28
abundance: NA
j_gene: TRBJ2-7
CDR3aa: CASSLFSAGVAYEQYF

v_gene: TRBV6-5
abundance: NA
j_gene: TRBJ2-7
CDR3aa: CASAGLAGGGEQYF

v_gene: TRBV4-3
abundance: NA
j_gene: TRBJ1-2
CDR3aa: CASSEGQGGGYGYTF

v_gene: TRBV4-3
abundance: NA
j_gene: TRBJ2-3
CDR3aa: CASSHGGSDTQYF

v_gene: TRBV4-1
abundance: few
j_gene: TRBJ1-2
CDR3aa: CASSHRGGDRGHGYTF

v_gene: TRBV28
abundance: NA
j_gene: TRBJ1-5
CDR3aa: CASSTIQGAGNQPQHF

v_gene: TRBV10-3
abundance: NA
j_gene: TRBJ2-1
CDR3aa: CAISDTEGGEQFF

v_gene: TRBV4-1
abundance: NA
j_gene: TRBJ2-7
CDR3aa: CASSQGTGTGADEQYF

v_gene: TRBV7-8
abundance: NA
j_gene: TRBJ2-3
CDR3aa: CASSLLQGARVTDTQYF

v_gene: TRBV9
abundance: NA
j_gene: TRBJ1-4
CDR3aa: CASSLGLTNEKLFF

v_gene: TRBV18
abundance: NA
j_gene: TRBJ1-2
CDR3aa: CASSPEYRGIDYTF

v_gene: TRBV5-5
abundance: NA
j_gene: TRBJ2-3
CDR3aa: CASRQGQGGFTDTQYF

v_gene: TRBV13
abundance: once
j_gene: TRBJ2-3
CDR3aa: CASSLSSDTQYF

v_gene: TRBV5-4
abundance: NA
j_gene: TRBJ1-2
CDR3aa: CASTNRGLVSYGYTF

v_gene: TRBV7-9
abundance: NA
j_gene: TRBJ2-5
CDR3aa: CASSLATGWKGETQYF

v_gene: TRBV2
abundance: NA
j_gene: TRBJ2-3
CDR3aa: CASSGESTDTQYF

v_gene: TRBV5-4
abundance: once
j_gene: TRBJ2-5
CDR3aa: CASSSDRGQTQYF

v_gene: TRBV6-4
abundance: NA
j_gene: TRBJ2-3
CDR3aa: CASSAGDTDTQYF